This TCR beta chain was sequenced during a study of cytomegalovirus exposure and HLA in healthy donors. Across the whole study: A subsequent analysis reported that the roughly 130 validation repertoires were produced on the same platform that had also been used for the 550 to 750 first-cohort repertoires. Study-wide results and limits: Among TCR beta chains, those listed as cytomegalovirus-associated numbered about 150. The CMV antigen specificity of a few CMV-associated chains was confirmed through in vitro analysis.

The method was immunoSEQ multiplex PCR; TCRdb's version includes in-frame clones alone and lacks a portion of them. In the table there are under 250,000 clones, 80% to 90% of which are singletons. Concerning this clone: Its cognate antigen is unknown.

Trimming removed 5 bases from V and 1 base from J, with 3 bases in between. Germline V lookup: CDR1 MDHEN, CDR2 SYDVKM. This CDR3 region has 13 residues. Donors came from a validation cohort of 90 to 150 subjects, distinct from the first 666-subject cohort. This sequence joins TRBV28 and TRBJ2-6; D call uncertain. Material for sequencing was PBMCs. The origin of this receptor is a woman between 18 and 29 years old in good health and CMV-seropositive. CDR3: CASSPSGANVLTF. In DNA form, the CDR3 reads TGTGCCAGCAGTCCTTCTGGGGCCAACGTCCTGACTTTC.